The TCR beta chain under discussion was sequenced for a study of long-term antiretroviral therapy in people with HIV. This CDR3 has 15 amino acids. CDR1 is LNHDA, CDR2 SQIVND, per germline (reference sequence). Trimming at V came to 1 base and at J to 5 bases, leaving 3 bases not matched to a gene. None of the participants with HIV were treated outside the United States. Assay version v3.0 of immunoSEQ was used, and it was run at survey level. The table came from immunoSEQ multiplex PCR; TCRdb's copy has only in-frame clones and leaves some out. The sample yields about 25,000 clones, about 76% seen once.

Sequencing was performed on unsorted PBMCs, taken at the start of antiretroviral therapy, before treatment. J is TRBJ1-1 and V is TRBV19; 11 positions agree with TRBD1. This TCR derives from a woman aged 18-29 years with HIV. CDR3: CASSIGTGGRTEAFF. The CDR3 DNA sequence: TGTGCCAGTAGTATAGGGACAGGGGGCCGGACTGAAGCTTTCTTT.